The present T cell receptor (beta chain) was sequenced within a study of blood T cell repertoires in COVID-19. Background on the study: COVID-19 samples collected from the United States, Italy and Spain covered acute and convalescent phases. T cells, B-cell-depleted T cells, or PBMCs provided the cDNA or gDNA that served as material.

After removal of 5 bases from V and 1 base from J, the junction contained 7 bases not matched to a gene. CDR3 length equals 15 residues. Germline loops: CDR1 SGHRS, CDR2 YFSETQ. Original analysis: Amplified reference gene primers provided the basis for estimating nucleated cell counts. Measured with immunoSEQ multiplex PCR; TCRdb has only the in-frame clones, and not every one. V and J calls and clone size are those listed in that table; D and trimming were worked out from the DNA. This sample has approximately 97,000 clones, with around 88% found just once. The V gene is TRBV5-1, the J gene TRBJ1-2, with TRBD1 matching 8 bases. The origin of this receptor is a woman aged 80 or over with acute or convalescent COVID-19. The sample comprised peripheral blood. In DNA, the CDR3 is TGCGCCAGCAGTACCCAGGGGGCCTTTAACTATGGCTACACCTTC. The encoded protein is CASSTQGAFNYGYTF. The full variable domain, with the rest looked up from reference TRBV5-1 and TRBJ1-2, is KAGVTQTPRYLIKTRGQQVTLSCSPISGHRSVSWYQQTPGQGLQFLFEYFSETQRNKGNFPGRFSGRQFSNSRSEMNVSTLELGDSALYLCASSTQGAFNYGYTFGSGTRLTVV.